Given below is one TCR beta chain in context. No antigen is known for it. This CDR3 comprises 14 residues. V gave up 4 bases and J gave up 8 bases; unmatched junction bases: 9. Germline assignment: CDR1 SQVTM and CDR2 ANQGSEA. These data come from a study of cytomegalovirus exposure and HLA in healthy donors. The study's findings and limits: Investigators reported 164 TCR beta chains as tied to cytomegalovirus. Earlier findings revealed that most TCR beta V segments proved productive either about 90% or about 30% of the time. There were three CMV-associated chains whose specificity for CMV antigens was confirmed in vitro.

It was with 60 Vbeta and 13 Jbeta primers that the PCR ran. Clones were sequenced by immunoSEQ multiplex PCR, and TCRdb holds only the in-frame ones, with some missing. The profile shows over 50,000 clones, around 68% of them singletons. The chain employs TRBV29-1 and TRBJ2-1; 9 nucleotides match TRBD1. Sequences were obtained from PBMCs. The source is a man aged 35 to 55 in good health and CMV-seropositive. The CDR3: CSVATRTGVYEQFF. Here the CDR3 DNA reads TGCAGCGTTGCCACGAGGACAGGGGTTTATGAGCAGTTCTTC.